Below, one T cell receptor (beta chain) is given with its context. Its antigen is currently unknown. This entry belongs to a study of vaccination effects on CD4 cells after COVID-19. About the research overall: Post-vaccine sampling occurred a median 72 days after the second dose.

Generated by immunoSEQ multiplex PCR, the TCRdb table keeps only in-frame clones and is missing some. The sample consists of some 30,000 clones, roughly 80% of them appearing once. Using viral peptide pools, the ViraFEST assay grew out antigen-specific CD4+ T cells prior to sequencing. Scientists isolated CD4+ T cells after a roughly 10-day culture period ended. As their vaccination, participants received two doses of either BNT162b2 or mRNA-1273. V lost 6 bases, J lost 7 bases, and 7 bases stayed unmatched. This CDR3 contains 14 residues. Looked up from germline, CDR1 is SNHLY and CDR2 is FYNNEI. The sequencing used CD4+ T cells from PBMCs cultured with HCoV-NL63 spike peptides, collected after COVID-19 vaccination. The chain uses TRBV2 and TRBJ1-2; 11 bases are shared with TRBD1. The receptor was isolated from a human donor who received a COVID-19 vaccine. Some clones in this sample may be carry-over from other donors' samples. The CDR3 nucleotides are TGTGCCAGCAGGGGACAGGGGGTTAGTGCTGGCTACACCTTC. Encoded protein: CASRGQGVSAGYTF.